The sample holds a few counts of the clone carrying this TCR beta chain. These data come from a study of beta chain features in type 1 diabetes. TCRB transcripts that were expressed got sequenced, as all of the isolated RNA had been reverse transcribed. TCRdb's table, derived via immunoSEQ multiplex PCR, lists solely in-frame clones and lacks some. The table shows some 150,000 clones, with around 8.7% occurring only once. CDR3 length: 13 amino acids. From germline, CDR1 is SGHRS and CDR2 YFSETQ. V was pared by 0 bases and J by 8 bases, with 9 bases between. The rearrangement uses TRBV5-1 and TRBJ2-1; D remains ambiguous. The sample was central memory CD4+ T cells from blood. This receptor was obtained from a man younger than 35 in good health. The DNA of the CDR3 is TGCGCCAGCAGCTTGGAGCTAGTCCATGAGCAGTTCTTC. It translates to CASSLELVHEQFF.